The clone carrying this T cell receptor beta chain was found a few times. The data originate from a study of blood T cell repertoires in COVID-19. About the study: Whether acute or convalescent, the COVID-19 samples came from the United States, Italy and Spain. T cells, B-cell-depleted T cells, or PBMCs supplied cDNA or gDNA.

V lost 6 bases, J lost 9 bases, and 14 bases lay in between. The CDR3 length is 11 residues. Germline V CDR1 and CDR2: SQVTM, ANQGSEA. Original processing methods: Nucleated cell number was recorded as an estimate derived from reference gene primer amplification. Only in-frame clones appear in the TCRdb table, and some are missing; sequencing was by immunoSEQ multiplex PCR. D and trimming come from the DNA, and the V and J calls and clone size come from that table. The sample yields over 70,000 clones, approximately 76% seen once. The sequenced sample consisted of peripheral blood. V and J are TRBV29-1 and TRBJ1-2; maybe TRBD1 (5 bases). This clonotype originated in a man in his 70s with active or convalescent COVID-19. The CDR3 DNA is TGCAGCGTCACAGCCGGGGGAAGCTACACCTTC. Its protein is CSVTAGGSYTF. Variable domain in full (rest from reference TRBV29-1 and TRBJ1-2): SAVISQKPSRDICQRGTSLTIQCQVDSQVTMMFWYRQQPGQSLTLIATANQGSEATYESGFVIDKFPISRPNLTFSTLTVSNMSPEDSSIYLCSVTAGGSYTFGSGTRLTVV.